Listed below are T cell receptor beta chains from one sample, sequenced in a study of human versus mouse CDR3 diversity and MHC coevolution. Assay: immunoSEQ multiplex PCR; the TCRdb copy retains only in-frame clones and omits some. This table holds more than 55,000 clones, approximately 94% found once. The source material was naive CD4+ T cells from blood. The receptors here all came from a person between 55 and 69 years old in good health. Each CDR3 is given without its conserved first and last residue. D genes are given only for firm matches.

v_call d_call cdr3_aa
TRBV29-1 - SVVEGGETQY
TRBV19 - ASSPGGTKNIQY
TRBV5-4 TRBD1 ASSLAGGYETQY
TRBV28 TRBD1 ASSFGQDNEKLF
TRBV28 TRBD1 ASSPLGQSKRGGTEAF
TRBV9 TRBD2 ASSVAVGLAGGGDTQY
TRBV6-6 - ASSYGGQLYGYT
TRBV7-9 - ASSLGGNPGYT
TRBV19 TRBD1 ASKTGQGADTQY
TRBV19 - ATNSGLPEAF
TRBV11-3 - ASSLYTGSSYNEQF
TRBV19 TRBD1 ASGGTGGTYEQY
TRBV5-1 - ASSLGPDAGGYT
TRBV21-1 - ASSKSCFAGYEQY
TRBV5-1 - ASSAVGGSSVHEQY
TRBV19 TRBD1 ASSAWTGVRSGANVLT
TRBV7-3 TRBD1 ASSSDRGVGELF
TRBV9 TRBD2 ASSAQLAGGDEQY
TRBV4-1 TRBD2 ASSTQVVSGSSYEQF
TRBV5-1 TRBD2 ASSLGSGSADTQY
TRBV5-1 - ASSPNGDTEAF
TRBV29-1 TRBD2 SVGTSGSGNEQF
TRBV7-3 - ASSLSGTEQY
TRBV5-1 TRBD2 ASSAGLEAQY
TRBV5-6 - ASRPRVGTEAF